This T cell receptor beta chain was sequenced during a study of shared clonotypes between healthy human individuals. Study-wide points: Memory subsets had estimated richness that was generally smaller than that of naive subsets. Clonotype sharing across four donors was observed for 4.5% to 6.5% of naive CD4 clonotypes.

This clone occurred once. Its target is not known. The assay was immunoSEQ multiplex PCR, and TCRdb's table has in-frame clones only and misses some. The sample contains millions of clones, around nine tenths of which appear only once. Looked up from germline, CDR1 is SGHDN and CDR2 is FVKESK. V shed 0 bases and J shed 10 bases, with 12 bases lying between them. CDR3 length equals 13 residues. Sequenced sample: naive CD4+ T cells sorted from blood. Subset defined: CD45RA+ positively selected. This chain links TRBV14 with TRBJ1-1, with D uncertain. This clonotype originated in a man between 18 and 29 years old in good health. CDR3 protein: CASSQDSRVVAFF. The CDR3 DNA reads as TGTGCCAGCAGCCAAGATTCACGGGTTGTAGCTTTCTTT.